This T cell receptor (beta chain) was retrieved from a study of shared clonotypes between healthy human individuals. The protocol was immunoSEQ multiplex PCR, while the TCRdb copy is restricted to in-frame clones and leaves out a portion. The sample yields a few million clones, more than 85% seen once. The V gene's germline CDR1 is MGHDK and CDR2 SYGVNS. This CDR3 comprises 15 residues. The J segment lost 4 bases and the V segment lost 5 bases, leaving 5 bases of the junction unmatched. The origin of this receptor is a man aged 18 to 30 in good health. Some clones in this sample may be carry-over from other donors' samples. The rearrangement joins TRBV25-1 to TRBJ1-4; 9 bases map to TRBD1. The source material was naive CD4+ T cells from PBMCs. The subset here: CD45RA+ positively selected. In nucleotides, the CDR3 is TGTGCCAGCAGTTCCCCGACAGGGGGTAATGAAAAACTGTTTTTT. Translated, it gives CASSSPTGGNEKLFF.